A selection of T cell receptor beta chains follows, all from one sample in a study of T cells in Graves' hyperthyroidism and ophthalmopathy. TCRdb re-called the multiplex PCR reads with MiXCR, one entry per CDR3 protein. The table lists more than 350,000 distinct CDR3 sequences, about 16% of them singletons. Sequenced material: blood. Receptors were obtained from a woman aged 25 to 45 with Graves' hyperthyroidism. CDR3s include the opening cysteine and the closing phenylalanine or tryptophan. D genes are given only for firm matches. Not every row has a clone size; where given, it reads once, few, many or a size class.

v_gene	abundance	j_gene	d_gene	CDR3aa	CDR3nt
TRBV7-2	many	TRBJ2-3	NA	CASSLERPDTQYF	TGTGCCAGCAGCTTAGAACGGCCAGATACGCAGTATTTT
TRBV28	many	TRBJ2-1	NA	CASTSGNHNEQFF	TGTGCCAGCACATCCGGGAACCACAATGAGCAGTTCTTC
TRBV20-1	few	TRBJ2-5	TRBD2	CSARGGTSQKETQYF	TGCAGTGCTAGAGGTGGGACTAGCCAGAAAGAGACCCAGTACTTC
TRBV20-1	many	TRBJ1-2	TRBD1	CSATAGTGNYGYTF	TGCAGTGCTACCGCCGGGACAGGGAACTATGGCTACACCTTC
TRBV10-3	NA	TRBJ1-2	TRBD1	CAISEEEGARGYTF	TGTGCCATCAGTGAGGAAGAGGGGGCGCGAGGCTACACCTTC
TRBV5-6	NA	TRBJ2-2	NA	CASSGISGKTGELFF	TGTGCCAGCAGCGGGATATCGGGAAAGACCGGGGAGCTGTTTTTT
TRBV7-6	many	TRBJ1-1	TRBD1	CASSLGPGTGMNTEAFF	TGTGCCAGCAGCTTAGGCCCTGGGACAGGGATGAACACTGAAGCTTTCTTT
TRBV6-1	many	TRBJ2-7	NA	CASMGPWLVGEQYF	TGTGCCAGCATGGGCCCTTGGCTAGTTGGCGAGCAGTACTTC
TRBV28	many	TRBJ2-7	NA	CASSPQTVGSYEQYF	TGTGCCAGCAGTCCGCAAACGGTGGGCTCCTACGAGCAGTACTTC
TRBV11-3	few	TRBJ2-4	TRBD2	CASSFGTSGGIQYF	TGTGCCAGCAGCTTCGGGACTAGCGGGGGGATTCAGTACTTC
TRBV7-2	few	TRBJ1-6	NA	CASSSLSGSPLHF	TGTGCCAGCAGCTCCCTTTCCGGTTCACCCCTCCACTTT
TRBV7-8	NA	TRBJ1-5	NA	CASSLYSGSNQPQHF	TGTGCCAGCAGCCTTTATAGTGGGAGCAATCAGCCCCAGCATTTT
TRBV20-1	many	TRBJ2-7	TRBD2	CRVYRASGTYEQYF	TGCAGAGTTTATCGGGCTAGCGGGACCTACGAGCAGTACTTC
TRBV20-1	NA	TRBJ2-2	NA	CSAIGNTGELFF	TGCAGTGCTATCGGGAACACCGGGGAGCTGTTTTTT
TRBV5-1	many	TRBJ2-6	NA	CASSLYGAAGANVLTF	TGCGCCAGCAGCTTGTATGGGGCAGCTGGGGCCAACGTCCTGACTTTC
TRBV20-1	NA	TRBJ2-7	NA	CSARHRSSYEQYF	TGCAGTGCTAGACACCGAAGCTCCTACGAGCAGTACTTC
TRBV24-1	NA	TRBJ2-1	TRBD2	CATSDRTSGRPLLGDEQFF	TGTGCCACCAGTGACCGGACTAGCGGGAGGCCACTACTGGGGGATGAGCAGTTCTTC
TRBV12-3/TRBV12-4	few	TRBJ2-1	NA	CASSSLVGSLARGGEQFF	TGTGCCAGCAGTTCTTTGGTCGGGAGCTTGGCTCGGGGAGGTGAGCAGTTCTTC
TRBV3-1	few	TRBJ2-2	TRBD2	CASSASWGGTGELFF	TGTGCCAGCAGCGCTTCGTGGGGGGGGACCGGGGAGCTGTTTTTT
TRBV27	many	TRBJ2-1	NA	CASSPGTLYNEQFF	TGTGCCAGCAGCCCCGGGACTCTCTACAATGAGCAGTTCTTC
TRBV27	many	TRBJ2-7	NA	CASVGPGYEQYF	TGTGCCAGCGTGGGCCCGGGGTACGAGCAGTACTTC
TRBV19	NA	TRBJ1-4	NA	CASGHLNEKLFF	TGTGCCAGCGGACACCTGAATGAAAAACTGTTTTTT